This passage covers 9 T cell receptor beta chains from one sample sequenced in a study of blood T cell repertoires in COVID-19 (dated by TCRdb to 2019 to 2021). The library was generated by the immunoSEQ multiplex PCR assay. In its TCRdb copy, this immuneACCESS table keeps in-frame sequences only and misses some clones. Where compared with another copy, unresolved V genes explain less than half of these, and the others have no known cause. The sample profile shows about 68,000 clones; 87% of them were found once. The top ten constitute around 3.7% of the sample. Input material: peripheral blood. The receptors here all came from a woman in her forties or fifties with COVID-19, enrolled during active disease.

The chain carries TRBV29-1 and TRBJ2-1, with 9 bases that match TRBD1. The CDR3 runs 13 residues. Germline V CDR1 and CDR2: SQVTM, ANQGSEA. The ends lost 4 bases at V and 10 bases at J; junction bases unmatched: 8. This CDR3 is CSVGTGATGEQFF. DNA for the CDR3: TGCAGCGTTGGGACAGGGGCCACAGGGGAGCAGTTCTTC.

CDR3 residues: CASSAGSGWDTQYF. CDR3 sequence (DNA): TGTGCCAGCAGCGCGGGATCCGGATGGGATACGCAGTATTTT. The chain is built from TRBV7-9 and TRBJ2-3; a possible D gene is TRBD2 (6 bases). The V gene's germline CDR1 is SEHNR and CDR2 FQNEAQ (reference sequence). Trimming cost V 5 bases and J 6 bases, with 15 bases left between them. The CDR3 totals 14 residues.

The rearrangement uses TRBV7-9 and TRBJ2-1; 7 nucleotides match TRBD1. V lost 5 bases to trimming and J lost 5 bases; unmatched junction nucleotides: 18. CDR1 and CDR2 (germline): SEHNR, FQNEAQ (reference sequence). This CDR3 comprises 18 residues. CDR3 protein: CASSHQGVTNKHHNEQFF. The CDR3 coding sequence is TGTGCCAGCAGCCATCAGGGGGTAACCAATAAGCACCACAATGAGCAGTTCTTC.

V is TRBV6-5 and J is TRBJ1-2, with D uncertain. CDR1 MNHEY and CDR2 SVGAGI come from the germline V gene. The V end lost 5 bases, the J end lost 0 bases, and 10 bases lay between the germline ends. The CDR3 is 14 residues long. CDR3 nucleotide sequence: TGTGCCAGCAGTCTAGCCGGGTCTAACTATGGCTACACCTTC. Translation: CASSLAGSNYGYTF.

This sequence joins TRBV18 and TRBJ1-1; D is unclear. Trimming took 4 bases from V and 3 from J, leaving 15 bases between them. Germline V lookup: CDR1 KGHSH, CDR2 LQKENI. The CDR3 consists of 15 residues. The CDR3 bases are TGTGCCAGCTCACTATCGGGTGGTTTGGACACTGAAGCTTTCTTT. It specifies CASSLSGGLDTEAFF.

The gene calls are TRBV28 and TRBJ2-1; TRBD2 aligns across 7 bases. Germline values: CDR1 MDHEN, CDR2 SYDVKM. The CDR3 runs 15 residues. The V and J ends lost 7 bases and 7 bases, in that order; junction bases with no gene match: 13. In nucleotides, the CDR3 is TGTGCCAGCACCGCGCCCCCCCTACTAGCGAATGAGCAGTTCTTC. This sequence encodes CASTAPPLLANEQFF.

This clone came up once. This chain joins TRBV7-2 and TRBJ2-7, with 10 positions matching TRBD1. CDR1 is SGHTA and CDR2 is FQGNSA in the germline V gene. Trimming at V came to 5 bases and at J to 6 bases, leaving 13 bases not matched to a gene. The CDR3 is 16 residues long. The CDR3 sequence is CASSPHPLTGGVEQYF. The CDR3 DNA sequence: TGTGCCAGCAGCCCTCACCCTCTGACAGGGGGCGTCGAGCAGTACTTC.

The V gene is TRBV13, the J gene TRBJ2-5; 8 bases match TRBD2. Germline CDR1 and CDR2: PRHDT and FYEKMQ (reference sequence). This CDR3 region has 13 residues. V trimming: 4 bases; J trimming: 7 bases; junction bases outside the gene matches: 5. The chain's CDR3 is CASSSRTSRTQYF. The DNA for the CDR3 is TGTGCCAGCAGCTCCCGGACTAGCAGGACCCAGTACTTC.

The chain uses TRBV5-1 and TRBJ2-1; TRBD1 matches 8 bases. V dropped 1 base and J dropped 10; count of bases not matched to a gene: 4. Germline loops: CDR1 SGHRS, CDR2 YFSETQ. This CDR3 has 13 residues. The CDR3 DNA is TGCGCCAGCAGCTTGACATGGGACAGGGAGCAGTTCTTC. Its protein is CASSLTWDREQFF.